Below are 27 T cell receptor beta chains sequenced from a single sample in a study of T cells expressing NK-cell markers. TCRdb re-called the 5' RACE reads and gives one entry per CDR3 protein, without DNA. Its clone listing holds about 300,000 distinct CDR3 sequences. The specimen sequenced was blood T cells: a sorted CD56 or NKG2C T cell subset, CD4+ or CD8+ T cells, or bulk PBMC T cells (not recorded which). Every receptor here comes from a woman aged 18-70 years in good health.

The chain links TRBV23-1 to TRBJ2-5; TCRdb's D call, TRBD2, is unchecked because there is no DNA. Being an ORF, TRBV23-1 has a function that is uncertain. The CDR3 sequence is 15 residues long. The CDR3 here is CASSQSGRRGKTQYF.

The chain links TRBV7-9 to TRBJ1-1. From germline, CDR1 is SEHNR and CDR2 FQNEAQ (reference sequence). This CDR3 has 14 amino acids. The CDR3 sequence: CASSLLHPNTEAFF.

This chain joins TRBV29-1 and TRBJ2-7; there is no DNA to check the TCRdb D call of TRBD2. The CDR3 covers 14 residues. Germline values: CDR1 SQVTM, CDR2 ANQGSEA. The CDR3 reads CSVVPRESSYEQYF.

This rearrangement joins TRBV29-1 to TRBJ2-3; checking the TCRdb D call of TRBD1 is not possible without DNA. The CDR3 runs to 13 residues. CDR1 SQVTM and CDR2 ANQGSEA come from the germline V gene. The CDR3 protein is CSADRGVTDTQYF.

The chain has TRBV7-2 and TRBJ1-1. The CDR3 runs to 13 residues. Germline lookup yields CDR1 SGHTA and CDR2 FQGNSA. The CDR3 reads CASSFAGRIGAFF.

The CDR3: CASSRGQGAPETQYF. The J gene is TRBJ2-5, the V gene TRBV6-1; TCRdb designates TRBD1, a call that cannot be tested without DNA. This CDR3 is 15 amino acids long. Germline lookup yields CDR1 MNHNS and CDR2 SASEGT.

The rearrangement uses TRBV19 and TRBJ2-3; with no DNA, the TCRdb D assignment of TRBD1 cannot be verified. There are 15 residues in the CDR3. Germline CDR1 is LNHDA and CDR2 is SQIVND (reference sequence). The CDR3: CASTLGPTSTDTQYF.

This chain joins TRBV6-1 and TRBJ1-1; TCRdb names TRBD1, which stays unverified in the absence of DNA. The CDR3 spans 15 residues. CDR1 is MNHNS, CDR2 SASEGT, per germline. The CDR3 loop is CASRTPGHLNTEAFF.

V and J are TRBV4-2 and TRBJ2-7; the TRBD2 assignment by TCRdb is unverifiable without DNA. Germline CDR1 LGHNA, CDR2 YNFKEQ. This CDR3 has 17 residues. The chain's CDR3 is CASSQDLPGTGYYEQYF.

The CDR3 protein is CASSLGDITGELFF. This chain connects TRBV5-1 to TRBJ2-2; TCRdb names TRBD1, which stays unverified in the absence of DNA. The CDR3 has 14 amino acids. Germline V gene sequence: CDR1 SGHRS, CDR2 YFSETQ.

This rearrangement joins TRBV24-1 to TRBJ2-1; the D call of TRBD2 rests on TCRdb alone, since no DNA is present to check it. This CDR3 is built from 16 residues. CDR1 and CDR2 from the germline V gene are KGHDR and SFDVKD. CDR3 residues: CATSERLAGGYNEQFF.

This rearrangement joins TRBV7-9 to TRBJ2-1. The CDR3 has 15 amino acids. Germline V gives CDR1 SEHNR, CDR2 FQNEAQ (reference sequence). The CDR3 is CASSLWGGSYNEQFF.

The chain couples TRBV5-1 to TRBJ2-2; TCRdb indicates TRBD2, and absent DNA this call remains unverified. This CDR3 contains 15 residues. The V gene's germline CDR1 is SGHRS and CDR2 YFSETQ. The CDR3 sequence: CASGGALANTGELFF.

This chain links TRBV7-2 with TRBJ2-7; checking the TCRdb D call of TRBD1 is not possible without DNA. The V gene's germline CDR1 is SGHTA and CDR2 FQGNSA. The CDR3 covers 13 residues. CDR3 in amino acids: CASSLAGGVEQYF.

V and J are TRBV5-4 and TRBJ1-5. Looked up from germline, CDR1 is SGHNT and CDR2 is YYREEE (reference sequence). The length of the CDR3 is 12 residues. CDR3 residues: CASSYGKGPLHF. Combining the CDR3 with reference TRBV5-4 and TRBJ1-5 gives the whole variable domain ETGVTQSPTHLIKTRGQQVTLRCSSQSGHNTVSWYQQALGQGPQFIFQYYREEENGRGNFPPRFSGLQFPNYSSELNVNALELDDSALYLCASSYGKGPLHFGDGTRLSIL.

J is TRBJ2-2 and V is TRBV7-3; the D call of TRBD2 rests on TCRdb alone, since no DNA is present to check it. Germline V CDR1 and CDR2: SGHTA, FQGTGA. This CDR3 comprises 17 residues. The CDR3: CASSPRRRGDDTGELFF.

The V call is TRBV20-1, the J call TRBJ2-7; TCRdb returns TRBD2, unconfirmable since there is no DNA. This CDR3 region has 18 residues. CDR1 and CDR2 (germline): DFQATT, SNEGSKA (reference sequence). The CDR3 reads CSASPLIAGAPLWNEQYF.

This chain links TRBV25-1 with TRBJ2-1; TCRdb designates TRBD2, a call that cannot be tested without DNA. The germline V gene has CDR1 MGHDK and CDR2 SYGVNS. The CDR3 is 16 amino acids. Here the CDR3 reads CASSEYETSGTGEQFF. Combining the CDR3 with reference TRBV25-1 and TRBJ2-1 gives the whole variable domain EADIYQTPRYLVIGTGKKITLECSQTMGHDKMYWYQQDPGMELHLIHYSYGVNSTEKGDLSSESTVSRIRTEHFPLTLESARPSHTSQYLCASSEYETSGTGEQFFGPGTRLTVL.

The rearrangement joins TRBV4-2 to TRBJ2-7; with no DNA, the TCRdb D assignment of TRBD1 cannot be verified. The CDR3 is 16 residues long. Germline V gives CDR1 LGHNA, CDR2 YNFKEQ. CDR3 residues: CASSPQSWGQSYEQYF.

The V and J genes are TRBV16 and TRBJ2-2. This CDR3 region has 15 residues. Germline V gives CDR1 KGHSY, CDR2 FQNENV. The CDR3 is CASSQSGRDTGELFF.

The chain employs TRBV19 and TRBJ1-1; the TCRdb call, TRBD1, lacks DNA for checking. Germline CDR1 reads LNHDA; CDR2 reads SQIVND (reference sequence). The CDR3 runs 13 residues. CDR3 sequence reads: CASGDRVKTEAFF.

CDR3 residues: CASSYPETQYF. The rearrangement uses TRBV6-2 or TRBV6-3 and TRBJ2-5. This CDR3 contains 11 residues. Germline lookup yields CDR1 MNHEY and CDR2 SVGEGT.

This chain uses TRBV12-3 or TRBV12-4 with TRBJ2-5; TCRdb designates TRBD1, a call that cannot be tested without DNA. CDR3 length: 13 residues. The CDR3 is CASSFWDAETQYF.

The V gene is TRBV6-1, the J gene TRBJ2-1; the D gene TCRdb calls, TRBD2, cannot be checked with no DNA. The CDR3 is made up of 13 amino acids. From germline, CDR1 is MNHNS and CDR2 SASEGT. The CDR3 loop reads CATREAVYNEQFF.

The V gene is TRBV7-9, the J gene TRBJ2-1; TCRdb outputs TRBD2, but without DNA this stays unchecked. From germline, CDR1 is SEHNR and CDR2 FQNEAQ (reference sequence). The CDR3 spans 15 residues. CDR3 amino acids: CASSLSASGRGEQFF.

This chain joins TRBV7-2 and TRBJ1-1. The germline V gene has CDR1 SGHTA and CDR2 FQGNSA. This CDR3 region has 14 residues. The CDR3: CASSLRWGNTEAFF. The full variable domain, with the rest looked up from reference TRBV7-2 and TRBJ1-1, is GAGVSQSPSNKVTEKGKDVELRCDPISGHTALYWYRQSLGQGLEFLIYFQGNSAPDKSGLPSDRFSAERTGGSVSTLTIQRTQQEDSAVYLCASSLRWGNTEAFFGQGTRLTVV.

The rearrangement uses TRBV7-2 and TRBJ1-5. CDR3 size: 15 residues. Germline V gives CDR1 SGHTA, CDR2 FQGNSA. The CDR3: CASSLALRGSQPQHF. The whole variable domain, remainder taken from reference TRBV7-2 and TRBJ1-5, is GAGVSQSPSNKVTEKGKDVELRCDPISGHTALYWYRQSLGQGLEFLIYFQGNSAPDKSGLPSDRFSAERTGGSVSTLTIQRTQQEDSAVYLCASSLALRGSQPQHFGDGTRLSIL.